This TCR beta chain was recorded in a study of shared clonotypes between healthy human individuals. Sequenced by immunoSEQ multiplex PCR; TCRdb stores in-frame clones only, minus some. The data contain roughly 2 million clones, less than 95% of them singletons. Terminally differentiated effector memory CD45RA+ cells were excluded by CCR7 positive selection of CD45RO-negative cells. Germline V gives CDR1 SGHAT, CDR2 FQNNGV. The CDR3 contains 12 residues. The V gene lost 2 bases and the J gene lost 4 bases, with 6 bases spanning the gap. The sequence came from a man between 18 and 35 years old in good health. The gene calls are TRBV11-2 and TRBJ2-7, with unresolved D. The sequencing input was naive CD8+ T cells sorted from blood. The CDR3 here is CASSLIIYEQYF. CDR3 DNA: TGTGCCAGCAGCTTAATCATTTACGAGCAGTACTTC.